The source of this T cell receptor (beta chain) is a study of blood T cell repertoires in COVID-19. The wider study: COVID-19 samples collected from the United States, Italy and Spain covered acute and convalescent phases. In each case, the material was cDNA or gDNA derived from T cells, B-cell-depleted T cells, or PBMCs.

A Seattle source enrolled patients during active infection and followed them longitudinally. This clone was picked up a small number of times. Trimming pared 5 bases from V and 5 bases from J, leaving 24 bases between. The CDR3 extends over 17 amino acids. CDR1 is SEHNR and CDR2 is FQNEAQ in the germline V gene (reference sequence). Methods used by the authors: Nucleated cell counts were estimated from reference gene primer amplification. TCRdb's copy holds only in-frame clones and misses some; the assay was immunoSEQ multiplex PCR. V, J and clone size reflect that table, while D and trimming were determined from the DNA. This table has 210,000 or so clones, about 83% appearing once.

The receptor was derived from a woman under 40 with COVID-19, enrolled during active disease. Sequencing input: peripheral blood. The genes are TRBV7-9 and TRBJ2-5, with D perhaps matching TRBD1 (5 bases). This chain's CDR3 is CASSRFPSSDSTETQYF. The CDR3 nucleotides are TGTGCCAGCAGCCGCTTTCCCTCATCCGACAGTACGGAGACCCAGTACTTC.